This T cell receptor (beta chain) was recovered during a study of CD8 T cells in ankylosing spondylitis (TCRdb year 2017). Study-wide context: T cell receptor beta repertoires were profiled in healthy donors and ankylosing spondylitis patients so that disease-linked TCR variants could be found. The whole study cohort included 90 to 120 healthy donors and 20 to 30 ankylosing spondylitis patients. Peripheral blood samples were taken, and synovial fluid was additionally collected from ankylosing spondylitis patients.

V gives up 7 bases and J gives up 0 bases, and the segment between their germline ends measures 12 bases. CDR1 SNHLY and CDR2 FYNNEI are derived from the germline V gene. The CDR3, cysteine through phenylalanine, is 15 amino acids long. The CDR3 DNA has 45 bases and is translated from base 1. The listed sequencing device is Illumina HiSeq 2500. Quantitative 5'-RACE with molecular barcodes was used to prepare TCR beta libraries. Processing in the source paper ran as follows. A new computational method based on a probabilistic model of VDJ rearrangement was used to identify disease-linked TCR variants. TCRdb reanalyzed the raw reads on its own, using fastp at Q25 for trimming and MiXCR for clone calling, and kept in-frame beta chains. Each entry merges the rows of one CDR3 protein and shows their most common DNA and genes. It is TCRdb's table, rather than the study itself, that gives the V and J calls and clone size. The sample table records some 700,000 distinct CDR3 sequences; 15% to 20% of these occur just once. Clones ranked in the top ten supply around 20% of the sample.

A note on this clonotype: The antigen this receptor binds is unknown. Base-call qualities are not available, and no considerably larger clone is one nucleotide away.

Results the study describes overall, beyond this receptor: The disease-linked clones were reported to be significantly enriched in matched synovial fluid samples from ankylosing spondylitis patients. Some motif variants were previously reported in synovial fluid and blood of reactive arthritis patients, suggesting common disease-initiation mechanisms. A CD8+ phenotype was shown by the disease-linked clones, which were found at relatively low frequencies in peripheral blood. A TCR beta motif of several highly homologous amino acid variants appeared characteristic of blood from ankylosing spondylitis patients.

The rearranged segments are TRBV2 and TRBJ2-2, with the D gene uncertain. This receptor was obtained from a male donor with ankylosing spondylitis. Sequenced input: blood, either unsorted or a sorted T cell fraction (not recorded which). The sequenced DNA: TGTGCCAGCAACTCGCCTTCCGCGAACACCGGGGAGCTGTTTTTT. This translates into CASNSPSANTGELFF.